This TCR beta chain was captured in a study of cytomegalovirus exposure and HLA in healthy donors. The PCR made use of 60 Vbeta and 13 Jbeta primers. Libraries were prepared by immunoSEQ multiplex PCR; TCRdb keeps only in-frame clonotypes and omits some of them. The table lists some 130,000 clones, around 77% of them singletons. V lost 4 bases and J lost 0, with 5 bases in between. The CDR3 contains 13 residues. Germline CDR1 and CDR2: SGHTA and FQGNSA. A word on this clone: The antigen is unknown.

General study findings and limits: The study labeled roughly 160 TCR beta chains cytomegalovirus-associated. Generally TCR sequences proved uncommon, though certain public TCRs appeared in numerous donors.

V is TRBV7-2 and J is TRBJ2-3; D gene uncertain. Input material: PBMCs. The source of this sequence is a young man in good health. The CDR3 region is CASSSSSTDTQYF. CDR3 DNA: TGTGCCAGCAGCTCGTCTAGCACAGATACGCAGTATTTT.